A few counts support the clone carrying this T cell receptor (beta chain). Its specificity is not known. Trimming removed 6 bases at V and 6 bases at J, with 14 bases between. Germline CDR1 reads LNHDA; CDR2 reads SQIVND (reference sequence). CDR3 size: 14 residues. This specimen belongs to a study of T cell repertoires in cytomegalovirus infection. The overall study: Public TCR beta signatures provided an indication of both CMV infection and a matching HLA type. Study-wide points: Accumulated public TCR beta family frequency recognized individuals carrying CMV together with the relevant HLA. The ex vivo response was dominated by HLA-C-restricted CMV-specific TCR beta clonotypes.

One entry per CDR3 protein, called by TCRdb with MiXCR from the reads. This sample has a few hundred thousand distinct CDR3 sequences, with more than 15% found just once. The clonotype comes from a human donor in good health (CMV status not recorded). Some clones in this sample may be carry-over from other donors' samples. Sequencing input: CD8+ T cells from PBMCs. The chain has TRBV19 and TRBJ1-4, with a possible D match to TRBD1 (6 bases). This CDR3 is CASRWRGKDEKLFF. DNA of the CDR3: TGTGCCAGTAGATGGAGGGGGAAGGATGAAAAACTGTTTTTT. The full variable domain, completed using reference TRBV19 and TRBJ1-4, is DGGITQSPKYLFRKEGQNVTLSCEQNLNHDAMYWYRQDPGQGLRLIYYSQIVNDFQKGDIAEGYSVSREKKESFPLTVTSAQKNPTAFYLCASRWRGKDEKLFFGSGTQLSVL.